These 18 T cell receptor beta chains were sequenced from one sample in a study of metastatic and nonmetastatic thyroid tumors. TCRdb re-called the PCR reads with MiXCR. The repertoire holds roughly 14,000 clones, with about 23% as singletons. All patients were treatment-naive before thyroid surgery. Input material: tumor tissue. These receptors were taken from a female donor with papillary thyroid cancer or a benign thyroid nodule (not recorded which). Some clones in this sample may be carry-over from other donors' samples.

This clone came up a few times. The rearrangement links TRBV7-2 to TRBJ2-3; D gene ambiguous. The CDR3 covers 12 residues. Trimming shortened V by 5 bases and J by 12 bases, and 15 bases separated the two germline ends. Germline-derived CDR1 and CDR2 are SGHTA and FQGNSA. The CDR3 nucleotides are TGTGCCAGCAGCCATTTTTGTCAGACACAGTATTTT. This encodes CASSHFCQTQYF.

This clone was observed a few times. CDR3 region: CASSYIEHGGTEAFF. CDR3 coding DNA: TGTGCCAGCAGTTATATTGAACACGGGGGTACTGAAGCTTTCTTT. The chain links TRBV28 to TRBJ1-1, with a tentative D call TRBD1 (5 bases). This CDR3 contains 15 residues. Germline-derived CDR1 and CDR2 are MDHEN and SYDVKM. The V end lost 4 bases, the J end lost 5 bases, and 17 bases lay between the germline ends.

In its sample, this clone was seen many times. The CDR3 nucleotides are TGTGCCAGCAGCCTCCAAATCGCAGCGAACACTGAAGCTTTCTTT. Protein product: CASSLQIAANTEAFF. This rearrangement joins TRBV7-2 to TRBJ1-1; no firm D call. Trimming removed 5 bases at V and 1 base at J, with 14 bases between. This CDR3 has 15 amino acids. Germline V lookup: CDR1 SGHTA, CDR2 FQGNSA. Full variable domain (outside the CDR3, taken from reference TRBV7-2 and TRBJ1-1): GAGVSQSPSNKVTEKGKDVELRCDPISGHTALYWYRQSLGQGLEFLIYFQGNSAPDKSGLPSDRFSAERTGGSVSTLTIQRTQQEDSAVYLCASSLQIAANTEAFFGQGTRLTVV.

The rearrangement links TRBV29-1 to TRBJ2-7, with D possibly TRBD2 on 5 matching bases. Germline V gene data show CDR1 as SQVTM and CDR2 as ANQGSEA. This CDR3 has 11 amino acids. In DNA, the CDR3 is TGCGGACTGGTCGGGAACTACGAGCAGTACTTC. Translating gives CGLVGNYEQYF.

This clone counts as medium-sized (0.01 to 0.1%). V gene TRBV6-1 combines with J gene TRBJ1-1; D is uncertain. The germline V gene encodes CDR1 MNHNS and CDR2 SASEGT. Trimming removed 6 bases from V and 4 bases from J, with 6 bases in between. There are 11 residues in the CDR3. Written as DNA, the CDR3 is TGTGCCAGCAGGACGAGCACTGAAGCTTTCTTT. It encodes CASRTSTEAFF.

Many counts were recorded for this clone. The chain recombines TRBV20-1 with TRBJ1-1, with D perhaps matching TRBD1 (5 bases). CDR3 size: 15 residues. The V end was cut by 0 bases, the J end by 0 bases, with 11 bases between. Looked up from germline, CDR1 is DFQATT and CDR2 is SNEGSKA (reference sequence). This chain's CDR3 is CSARDLNRMNTEAFF. The CDR3 DNA is TGCAGTGCTAGAGATCTTAACAGGATGAACACTGAAGCTTTCTTT.

This clone is medium-sized in the sample. This specimen includes other DNA sequences encoding the same CDR3. CDR3 DNA: TGTGCCAGCAGTTCTACAGGTACATATCAGCCCCAGCATTTT. Amino acid sequence: CASSSTGTYQPQHF. V usage is TRBV27 and J usage is TRBJ1-5, with D perhaps TRBD1 (5 bases). V shed 4 bases and J shed 5 bases, with 12 bases lying between them. CDR1 and CDR2 (germline): MNHEY, SMNVEV (reference sequence). CDR3 length: 14 residues.

This clone is medium-sized (0.01 to 0.1%) in the sample. The chain couples TRBV6-1 to TRBJ1-5; 8 bases map to TRBD1. The CDR3 sequence is 17 residues long. Germline values: CDR1 MNHNS, CDR2 SASEGT. V lost 5 bases, J lost 2 bases, and 11 bases stayed unmatched. This CDR3 reads CASSPMGQVRGNQPQHF. The CDR3, as DNA: TGTGCCAGCAGTCCGATGGGACAGGTGCGAGGCAATCAGCCCCAGCATTTT.

The chain uses TRBV15 and TRBJ2-5; D could derive from TRBD1 or TRBD2 (5 bases each). This CDR3 is built from 15 residues. Trimming stripped 1 base from V and 5 bases from J, with 14 bases between. CDR1 and CDR2 from the germline V gene are LNHNV and YYDKDF (reference sequence). CDR3 bases: TGTGCCACCAGCAGAGTTCTCCGGGACGATGAGACCCAGTACTTC. Translating gives CATSRVLRDDETQYF.

The V and J genes are TRBV7-8 and TRBJ2-3, with 7 bases fitting TRBD1. Per germline, CDR1 SGHVS and CDR2 FQNEAQ. The CDR3 length is 16 residues. V shed 7 bases, J shed 4 bases, and the junction held 14 bases outside the gene matches. The CDR3 nucleotides read TGTGCCAGCATGTCACAGGGGAACTATTGCGCAGATACGCAGTATTTT. This translates into CASMSQGNYCADTQYF. The full variable domain, in which reference TRBV7-8 and TRBJ2-3 provide the parts outside the CDR3, is GAGVSQSPRYKVAKRGQDVALRCDPISGHVSLFWYQQALGQGPEFLTYFQNEAQLDKSGLPSDRFFAERPEGSVSTLKIQRTQQEDSAVYLCASMSQGNYCADTQYFGPGTRLTVL.

This clone has at least ten counts. The CDR3 DNA follows: TGTGCCAGCAGTCCCCTCACCGGGACAGGGGGCCTGGATACGCAGTATTTT. Translating gives CASSPLTGTGGLDTQYF. The chain recombines TRBV6-5 with TRBJ2-3; TRBD1 matches at 12 bases. The CDR3 extends over 17 amino acids. Germline lookup yields CDR1 MNHEY and CDR2 SVGAGI. With 5 bases clipped from V and 6 bases from J, the junction kept 12 bases outside the gene matches.

In its sample, this clone was seen a few times. This chain connects TRBV2 to TRBJ2-5; no reliable D call. V was trimmed by 4 bases and J by 0 bases, leaving 6 bases between them. The CDR3 extends over 13 amino acids. Germline V CDR1 and CDR2: SNHLY, FYNNEI. CDR3 nucleotides: TGTGCCAGCAGTGGAGAGTACCAAGAGACCCAGTACTTC. As protein: CASSGEYQETQYF.

CDR3 region: CASSPRGRDEAFF. The CDR3 DNA is TGTGCCAGCTCACCAAGGGGGAGGGATGAAGCTTTCTTT. The chain combines TRBV18 with TRBJ1-1; tentative D call: TRBD1 (6 bases). Trimming removed 2 bases at V and 7 bases at J, with 11 bases between. This CDR3 contains 13 residues. Germline values: CDR1 KGHSH, CDR2 LQKENI.

On this clone itself: The germline gene is not matched at one end of the junction; a read error may be the cause. The V and J genes are TRBV5-1 and TRBJ2-3; D is unresolved. Germline CDR1 is SGHRS and CDR2 is YFSETQ. The CDR3 extends over 13 amino acids. CDR3 nucleotide sequence: TGCGCCAGCAGCTTAGGTATCACATATACGCAGTATTTT. Encoded protein: CASSLGITYTQYF. The full variable domain, in which reference TRBV5-1 and TRBJ2-3 provide the parts outside the CDR3, is KAGVTQTPRYLIKTRGQQVTLSCSPISGHRSVSWYQQTPGQGLQFLFEYFSETQRNKGNFPGRFSGRQFSNSRSEMNVSTLELGDSALYLCASSLGITYTQYFGPGTRLTVL.

In this sample, this clone turned up many times. The chain employs TRBV15 and TRBJ1-1; no clear D gene. Per the germline V gene, CDR1 is LNHNV and CDR2 is YYDKDF (reference sequence). The V end lost 6 bases, the J end lost 6 bases, and 14 bases lay between the germline ends. CDR3 length: 13 amino acids. The CDR3 spells CATSRTDKSEAFF. CDR3 in DNA: TGTGCCACCAGTCGAACAGACAAATCTGAAGCTTTCTTT.

This clone is medium-sized (0.01 to 0.1%) by share. This chain uses TRBV18 with TRBJ2-7; D unclear. V lost 1 base and J 13 bases, leaving 11 bases between the germline ends. There are 11 residues in the CDR3. Looked up from germline, CDR1 is KGHSH and CDR2 is LQKENI. The CDR3 DNA sequence: TGTGCCAGCTCACCACTGGAGAGCCTTTACTTC. As protein: CASSPLESLYF.

This clone came up many times. Other DNA sequences in this sample translate to the same CDR3. This chain links TRBV6-2 or TRBV6-3 with TRBJ2-7, with 9 bases aligning to TRBD1. Trimming took 5 bases from V and 3 from J; bases not matched to a gene: 2. This CDR3 spans 13 amino acids. Germline CDR1 MNHEY, CDR2 SVGEGT. CDR3 in DNA: TGTGCCAGCAGTCGGGACAGGGACTACGAGCAGTACTTC. Residues: CASSRDRDYEQYF.

This clone was picked up one time. This chain connects TRBV20-1 to TRBJ2-1, with TRBD2 matching 7 bases. The trim removed 5 bases at V and 9 bases at J, leaving 4 bases unmatched. This CDR3 spans 11 amino acids. From germline, CDR1 is DFQATT and CDR2 SNEGSKA (reference sequence). The CDR3 loop reads CSALKRGEQFF. The CDR3 nucleotides read TGCAGTGCTTTAAAGCGGGGTGAGCAGTTCTTC.